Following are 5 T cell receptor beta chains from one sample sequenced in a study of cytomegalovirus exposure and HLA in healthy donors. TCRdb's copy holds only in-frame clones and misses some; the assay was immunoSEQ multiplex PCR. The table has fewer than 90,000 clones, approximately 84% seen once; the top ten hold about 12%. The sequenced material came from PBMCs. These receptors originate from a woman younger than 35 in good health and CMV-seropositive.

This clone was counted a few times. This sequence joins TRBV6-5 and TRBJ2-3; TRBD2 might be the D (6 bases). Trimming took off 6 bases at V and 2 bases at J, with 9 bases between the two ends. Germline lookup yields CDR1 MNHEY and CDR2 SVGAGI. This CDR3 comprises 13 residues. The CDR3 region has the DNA TGTGCCAGCAGGAGGGACTCCACAGATACGCAGTATTTT. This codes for CASRRDSTDTQYF.

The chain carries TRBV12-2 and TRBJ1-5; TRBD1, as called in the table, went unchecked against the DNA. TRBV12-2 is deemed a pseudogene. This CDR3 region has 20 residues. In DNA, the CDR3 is TGTGCAAGTCGCTTAGTCCCCATGGGGCCAGATCACTTTAGCAATCAGCCCCAGCATTTT. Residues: CASRLVPMGPDHFSNQPQHF.

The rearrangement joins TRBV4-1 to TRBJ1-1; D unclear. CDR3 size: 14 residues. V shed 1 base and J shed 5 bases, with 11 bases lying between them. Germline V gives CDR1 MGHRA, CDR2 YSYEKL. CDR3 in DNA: TGCGCCAGCAGCCAAGTTTCGGGAGATACTGAAGCTTTCTTT. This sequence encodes CASSQVSGDTEAFF.

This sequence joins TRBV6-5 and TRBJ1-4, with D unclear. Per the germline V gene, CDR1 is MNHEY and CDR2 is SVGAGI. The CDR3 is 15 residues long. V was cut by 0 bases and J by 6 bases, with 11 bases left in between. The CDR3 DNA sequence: TGTGCCAGCAGTTACTCGTCCGGTTTTGATGAAAAACTGTTTTTT. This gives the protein CASSYSSGFDEKLFF.

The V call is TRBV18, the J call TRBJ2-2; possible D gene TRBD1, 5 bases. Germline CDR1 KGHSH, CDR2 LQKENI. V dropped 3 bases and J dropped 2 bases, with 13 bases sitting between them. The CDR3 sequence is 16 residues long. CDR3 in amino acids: CASSPASDTNTGELFF. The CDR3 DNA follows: TGTGCCAGCTCACCGGCGTCGGACACCAACACCGGGGAGCTGTTTTTT.